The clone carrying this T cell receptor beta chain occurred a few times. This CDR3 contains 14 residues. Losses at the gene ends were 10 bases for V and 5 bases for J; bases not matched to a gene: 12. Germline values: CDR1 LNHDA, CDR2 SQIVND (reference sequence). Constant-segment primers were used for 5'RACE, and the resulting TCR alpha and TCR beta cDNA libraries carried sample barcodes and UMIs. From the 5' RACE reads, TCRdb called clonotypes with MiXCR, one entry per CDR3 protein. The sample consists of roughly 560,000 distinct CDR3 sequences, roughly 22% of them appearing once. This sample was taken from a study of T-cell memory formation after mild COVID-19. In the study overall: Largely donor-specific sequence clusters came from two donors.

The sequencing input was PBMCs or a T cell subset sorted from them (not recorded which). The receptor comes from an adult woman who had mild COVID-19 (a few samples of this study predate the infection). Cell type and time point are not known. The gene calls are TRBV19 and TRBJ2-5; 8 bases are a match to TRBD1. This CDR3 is CAKRPTGGSETQYF. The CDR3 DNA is TGTGCCAAACGTCCCACAGGGGGATCGGAGACCCAGTACTTC.